Following are 15 T cell receptor beta chains from one sample sequenced in a study of blood T cell repertoires in COVID-19 (TCRdb year 2020). Receptors were amplified or captured by the immunoSEQ multiplex PCR assay. Not all clones reach the TCRdb copy of this immuneACCESS table, which keeps in-frame sequences only. Checked studies attribute under half of the gap to unresolved V genes and leave the rest unexplained. Across this sample there are around 63,000 clones, with around 90% seen only once. Together, the top ten hold about 18% of the sample. The sample taken for sequencing was peripheral blood. These receptors all stem from a woman over 75 with active COVID-19.

CDR3 bases: TGTGCCAGCAGCCAAGAAAAGGGGACAGGGGGCCATGAAAAACTGTTTTTT. Translated: CASSQEKGTGGHEKLFF. This chain uses TRBV4-2 with TRBJ1-4; 12 bases map to TRBD1. CDR1 and CDR2 from the germline V gene are LGHNA and YNFKEQ. The V segment lost 0 bases and the J segment 6 bases; nucleotides outside the gene matches: 5. CDR3 size: 17 residues.

Only one count was recorded for this clone. The chain couples TRBV30 to TRBJ1-1, with TRBD1 as a possible D gene (5 bases). CDR1 GTSNPN and CDR2 SVGIG come from the germline V gene (reference sequence). The CDR3 extends over 13 amino acids. V was clipped by 2 bases and J by 4 bases, with 11 bases between them. The CDR3 loop is CAWSLWGGTEAFF. CDR3 in DNA: TGTGCCTGGAGTTTGTGGGGGGGCACTGAAGCTTTCTTT. Drawing the rest from reference TRBV30 and TRBJ1-1, the complete variable domain is SQTIHQWPATLVQPVGSPLSLECTVEGTSNPNLYWYRQAAGRGLQLLFYSVGIGQISSEVPQNLSASRPQDRQFILSSKKLLLSDSGFYLCAWSLWGGTEAFFGQGTRLTVV.

This clone was seen just once. The junction departs from germline at one end; a sequencing error may be responsible. The V and J genes are TRBV6-5 and TRBJ2-2, with TRBD1 identical over 7 bases. This CDR3 has 14 amino acids. Germline assignment: CDR1 MNHEY and CDR2 SVGAGI. The CDR3 is CASSYYDRAGKLFF. The CDR3, as DNA: TGTGCCAGCAGTTACTATGACAGGGCCGGGAAGCTGTTTTTT.

The chain employs TRBV2 and TRBJ2-5; the D gene is possibly TRBD1 (6 bases). In germline, CDR1 is SNHLY, CDR2 FYNNEI. V gave up 2 bases and J gave up 5 bases, with 15 bases separating them. The CDR3 sequence is 15 residues long. The CDR3 DNA reads as TGTGCCAGCAGTGAAACCGAGACAGGAGCTGAGACCCAGTACTTC. As protein: CASSETETGAETQYF.

This sequence joins TRBV5-6 and TRBJ2-4, with TRBD1 matching 7 bases. The CDR3 has 13 residues. Per germline, CDR1 SGHDT and CDR2 YYEEEE. Trimming removed 6 bases from V and 9 bases from J; junction bases left unmatched: 9. The CDR3 nucleotides are TGTGCCAGCAATGAACAGGGGTTAGGCATTCAGTACTTC. The encoded protein is CASNEQGLGIQYF.

The gene calls are TRBV4-2 and TRBJ1-4; D remains ambiguous. This CDR3 has 16 amino acids. Germline assignment: CDR1 LGHNA and CDR2 YNFKEQ. Deletions cut 0 bases from V and 8 bases from J, with 16 bases between. CDR3 bases: TGTGCCAGCAGCCAAGATACGAGGATAGGCCGCGAAAAACTGTTTTTT. Translating it yields CASSQDTRIGREKLFF.

The chain is built from TRBV20-1 and TRBJ2-1; 9 bases map to TRBD2. Germline V lookup: CDR1 DFQATT, CDR2 SNEGSKA (reference sequence). With V trimmed by 3 bases and J by 0 bases, 9 bases remained unmatched. CDR3 size: 17 residues. The CDR3 sequence: CSASRIAGVSSYNEQFF. CDR3 in DNA: TGCAGTGCTAGTAGGATAGCGGGGGTCAGCTCCTACAATGAGCAGTTCTTC.

The chain employs TRBV28 and TRBJ2-3; no reliable D call. The CDR3 runs to 13 residues. Germline-derived CDR1 and CDR2 are MDHEN and SYDVKM. Trimming removed 4 bases from V and 8 bases from J, with 13 bases in between. CDR3 nucleotides: TGTGCCAGCAGTTACCCCGTGCGGCGTACGCAGTATTTT. It translates to CASSYPVRRTQYF.

This clone was seen only once. The genes are TRBV5-1 and TRBJ1-2; 8 nucleotides line up with TRBD1. The CDR3 is 14 residues long. The V and J ends lost 2 bases and 5 bases, in that order; junction bases with no gene match: 5. Germline V gives CDR1 SGHRS, CDR2 YFSETQ. CDR3 loop: CASSFGGQDYGYTF. CDR3 bases: TGCGCCAGCAGCTTTGGGGGACAGGATTATGGCTACACCTTC.

The chain is built from TRBV5-4 and TRBJ2-7, with D possibly being TRBD2 (6 bases). The germline gives CDR1 SGHNT, CDR2 YYREEE (reference sequence). The CDR3 length is 14 residues. The V and J ends lost 6 bases and 2 bases respectively, with 15 bases between them. The CDR3 nucleotides read TGTGCCAGCACCACGGACGGGAGAGCCTACGAGCAGTACTTC. It encodes CASTTDGRAYEQYF.

The rearrangement links TRBV2 to TRBJ2-7, with unresolved D. Germline values: CDR1 SNHLY, CDR2 FYNNEI. The V gene lost 7 bases and the J gene lost 0 bases, with 16 bases spanning the gap. This CDR3 region has 15 residues. The chain's CDR3 is CASTQDNVSSYEQYF. The CDR3 coding sequence is TGTGCCAGCACTCAGGATAATGTCAGCTCCTACGAGCAGTACTTC.

The CDR3 is CASSLGDISLGNEQFF. The CDR3 DNA sequence: TGTGCCAGCAGCTTAGGGGACATCTCCCTAGGGAATGAGCAGTTCTTC. The gene calls are TRBV7-8 and TRBJ2-1, with TRBD1 as a possible D gene (6 bases). Trimming stripped 1 base from V and 7 bases from J, with 17 bases between. The CDR3 length is 16 residues. Germline V lookup: CDR1 SGHVS, CDR2 FQNEAQ. Complete variable domain (other parts from reference TRBV7-8 and TRBJ2-1): GAGVSQSPRYKVAKRGQDVALRCDPISGHVSLFWYQQALGQGPEFLTYFQNEAQLDKSGLPSDRFFAERPEGSVSTLKIQRTQQEDSAVYLCASSLGDISLGNEQFFGPGTRLTVL.

This sequence joins TRBV3-1 (or the pseudogene TRBV3-2) and TRBJ2-1; 12 bases fit TRBD2. V lost 0 bases, J lost 7 bases, and 7 bases stayed unmatched. Germline V CDR1 and CDR2: LGHDT, YNNKEL (reference sequence). The length of the CDR3 is 17 residues. This CDR3 reads CASSQDSGLAGDNEQFF. The CDR3 DNA sequence: TGTGCCAGCAGCCAAGATTCGGGACTAGCGGGTGATAATGAGCAGTTCTTC.

This clone was detected only once. The V and J genes are TRBV6-5 and TRBJ2-5; D possibly corresponds to TRBD1 (6 bases). V lost 5 bases, J lost 2 bases, and 12 bases lay in between. Germline assignment: CDR1 MNHEY and CDR2 SVGAGI. This CDR3 is 14 amino acids long. The chain's CDR3 is CASSRDRKQETQYF. CDR3 bases: TGTGCCAGCAGTCGCGACAGGAAACAAGAGACCCAGTACTTC.

This chain links TRBV7-9 with TRBJ1-1; D may be TRBD1 (6 bases). This CDR3 region has 13 residues. Germline V gene lookup returns CDR1 SEHNR and CDR2 FQNEAQ (reference sequence). The ends were cut back, 1 base at V and 10 bases at J, with 13 bases in the middle. The chain's CDR3 is CASSLDAGVLAFF. The CDR3 DNA sequence: TGTGCCAGCAGCTTAGACGCAGGGGTTTTAGCTTTCTTT.